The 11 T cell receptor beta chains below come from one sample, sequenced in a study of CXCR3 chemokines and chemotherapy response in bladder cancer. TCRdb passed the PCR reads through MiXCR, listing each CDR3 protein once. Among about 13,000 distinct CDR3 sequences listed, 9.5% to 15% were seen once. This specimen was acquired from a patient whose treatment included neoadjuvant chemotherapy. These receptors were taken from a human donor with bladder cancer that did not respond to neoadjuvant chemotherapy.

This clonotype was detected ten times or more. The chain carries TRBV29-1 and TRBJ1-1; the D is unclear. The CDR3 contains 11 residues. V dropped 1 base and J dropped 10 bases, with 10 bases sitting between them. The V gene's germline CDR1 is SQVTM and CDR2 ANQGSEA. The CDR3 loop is CSVEGMRIAFF. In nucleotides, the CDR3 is TGCAGCGTTGAAGGGATGAGGATAGCTTTCTTT.

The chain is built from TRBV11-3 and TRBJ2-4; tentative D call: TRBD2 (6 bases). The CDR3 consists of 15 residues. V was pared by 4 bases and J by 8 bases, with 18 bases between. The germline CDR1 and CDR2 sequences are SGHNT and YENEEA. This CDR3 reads CASSSNDQGGHIQYF. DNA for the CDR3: TGTGCCAGCAGCTCAAACGATCAGGGAGGTCACATTCAGTACTTC.

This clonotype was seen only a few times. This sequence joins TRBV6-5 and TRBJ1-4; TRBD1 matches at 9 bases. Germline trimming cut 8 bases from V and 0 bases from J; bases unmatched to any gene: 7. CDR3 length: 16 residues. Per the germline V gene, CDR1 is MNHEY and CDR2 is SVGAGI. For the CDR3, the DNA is TGTGCCAGCCGACGGGGACAGGGACCAACTAATGAAAAACTGTTTTTT. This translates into CASRRGQGPTNEKLFF.

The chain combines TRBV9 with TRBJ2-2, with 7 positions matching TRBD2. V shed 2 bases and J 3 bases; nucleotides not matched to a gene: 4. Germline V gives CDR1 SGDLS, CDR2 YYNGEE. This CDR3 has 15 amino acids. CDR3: CASSVGGMDTGELFF. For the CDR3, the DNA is TGTGCCAGCAGCGTGGGAGGGATGGACACCGGGGAGCTGTTTTTT.

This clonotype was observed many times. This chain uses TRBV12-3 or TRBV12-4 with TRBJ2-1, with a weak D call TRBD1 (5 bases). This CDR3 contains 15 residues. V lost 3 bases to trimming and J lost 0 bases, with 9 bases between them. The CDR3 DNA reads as TGTGCCAGCAGTTTTGGGGCTTCCTCCTACAATGAGCAGTTCTTC. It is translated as CASSFGASSYNEQFF.

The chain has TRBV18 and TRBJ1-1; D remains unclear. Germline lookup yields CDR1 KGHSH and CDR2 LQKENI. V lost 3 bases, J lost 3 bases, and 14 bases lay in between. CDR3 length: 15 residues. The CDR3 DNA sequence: TGTGCCAGCTCACCTTGGGCCAAGGCGGACACTGAAGCTTTCTTT. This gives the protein CASSPWAKADTEAFF.

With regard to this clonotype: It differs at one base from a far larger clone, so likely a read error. DNA for the CDR3: TGTGCCAGCAGTTGCCTAACAGGACAGGAGCAGGAAGCTTTCTTT. Its translation: CASSCLTGQEQEAFF. The chain links TRBV6-5 to TRBJ1-1; 7 bases agree with TRBD1. Germline values: CDR1 MNHEY, CDR2 SVGAGI. Unmatched junction bases numbered 13, after V lost 4 bases and J lost 8 bases. The CDR3 spans 15 residues.

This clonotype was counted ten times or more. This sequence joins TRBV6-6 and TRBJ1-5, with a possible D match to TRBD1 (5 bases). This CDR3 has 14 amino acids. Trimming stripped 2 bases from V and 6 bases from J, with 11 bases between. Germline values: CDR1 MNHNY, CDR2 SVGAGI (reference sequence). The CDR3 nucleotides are TGTGCCAGCAGTTACGTGGGGGAGGGTCAGCCCCAGCATTTT. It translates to CASSYVGEGQPQHF.

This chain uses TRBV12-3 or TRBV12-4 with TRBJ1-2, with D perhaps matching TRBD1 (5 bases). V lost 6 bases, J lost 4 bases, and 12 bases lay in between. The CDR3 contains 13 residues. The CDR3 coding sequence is TGTGCCAGCAGAGATAAGGGGCCCTATGGCTACACCTTC. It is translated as CASRDKGPYGYTF.

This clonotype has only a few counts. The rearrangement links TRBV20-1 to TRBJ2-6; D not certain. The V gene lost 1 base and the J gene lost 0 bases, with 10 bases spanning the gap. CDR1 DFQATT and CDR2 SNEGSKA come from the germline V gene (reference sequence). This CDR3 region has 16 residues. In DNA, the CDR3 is TGCAGTGCTAGAGCTACAGTTCGCTCTGGGGCCAACGTCCTGACTTTC. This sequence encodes CSARATVRSGANVLTF.

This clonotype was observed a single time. The CDR3 sequence is CAPRAGNPRGSTDTQYF. Here the CDR3 DNA reads TGTGCCCCCCGTGCGGGGAACCCGCGGGGTAGCACAGATACGCAGTATTTT. The rearrangement links TRBV24-1 to TRBJ2-3, with D tentatively TRBD2 (6 bases). V lost 12 bases, J lost 0 bases, and 24 bases lay in between. The CDR3 is made up of 17 amino acids. Per the germline V gene, CDR1 is KGHDR and CDR2 is SFDVKD.